This TCR beta chain originates from a study of human T cells and chemical hapten exposure. Each CDR3 protein gets one entry after TCRdb re-called the RACE reads with MiXCR. The sample includes roughly 100,000 distinct CDR3 sequences, roughly a third of them seen just once. Documented time point: patch test 3, about 24 weeks after DPC sensitization. The sample's treatment: therapeutic diphenylcyclopropenone sensitization with weekly scalp DPC. Blood collection took place prior to placing each patch test. V gave up 1 base and J gave up 2 bases, with 10 bases separating them. Germline-derived CDR1 and CDR2 are KGHSH and LQKENI. The length of the CDR3 is 15 residues.

The origin of this receptor is a middle-aged man with alopecia areata. Some clones in this sample may be carry-over from other donors' samples. Here the sequenced sample was whole blood, taken in connection with sensitization to the hapten diphenylcyclopropenone (DPC). The V call is TRBV18, the J call TRBJ2-3; D is perhaps TRBD1 (5 bases). CDR3 coding DNA: TGTGCCAGCTCACCACAGGACACCTTCACAGATACGCAGTATTTT. Translated: CASSPQDTFTDTQYF.